Below, 20 T cell receptor beta chains from the same sample are listed, as sequenced in a study of vaccination and CD4 T cells after COVID-19. Treatment in this sample: roughly 10-day PBMC culture with coronavirus spike peptide pools or control peptides (ViraFEST assay). One should note that the unexposed donor's CD4+ T cells were collected before the COVID-19 pandemic (2011-2018). Sequencing of DNA taken from cultured CD4+ T cells relied on the Oncomine TCR Beta short-read assay. Investigators obtained genomic DNA by extraction from cultured CD4+ T cells. TCRdb re-called the PCR reads through MiXCR, storing one row per CDR3 protein. In the table there are under 10,000 distinct CDR3 sequences, roughly 32% of which are singletons. These receptors' targets are unknown. The sequencing sample was made of CD4+ T cells from blood, cultured in vitro. Receptors were obtained from a human donor in good health.

By share of the sample, this clonotype is large. This chain joins TRBV6-1 and TRBJ1-1; 9 bases map to TRBD1. V lost 5 bases to trimming and J lost 1 base; unmatched junction nucleotides: 8. CDR1 is MNHNS, CDR2 SASEGT, per germline. The CDR3 runs 16 residues. The CDR3 is CASSTSPGQGNTEAFF. The CDR3 DNA reads TGTGCCAGCAGTACCTCCCCGGGACAGGGGAACACTGAAGCTTTCTTT.

The table lists this clonotype with a few counts. The V gene is TRBV20-1, the J gene TRBJ2-5; 8 bases agree with TRBD2. CDR1 DFQATT and CDR2 SNEGSKA come from the germline V gene (reference sequence). With 6 bases clipped from V and 7 bases from J, the junction kept 16 bases outside the gene matches. This CDR3 is 15 amino acids long. CDR3 sequence reads: CSATGGAGVGVTQYF. CDR3 coding DNA: TGCAGTGCCACGGGAGGAGCGGGAGTGGGGGTGACCCAGTACTTC.

The CDR3 is CASSVGTSGIYEQYF. CDR3 bases: TGTGCCAGCAGCGTAGGGACTAGCGGGATTTACGAGCAGTACTTC. The chain employs TRBV9 and TRBJ2-7; TRBD2 aligns across 12 bases. Germline loops: CDR1 SGDLS, CDR2 YYNGEE. The V segment lost 0 bases and the J segment 4 bases; nucleotides outside the gene matches: 2. The CDR3 is 15 residues long.

This clonotype was seen a few times. The chain has TRBV6-5 and TRBJ1-1; D is ambiguous. Germline V gene data show CDR1 as MNHEY and CDR2 as SVGAGI. This CDR3 spans 14 amino acids. Trimming cost V 0 bases and J 3 bases, with 8 bases left between them. The CDR3 nucleotides read TGTGCCAGCAGTTACTCGAACACAGACACTGAAGCTTTCTTT. Protein sequence: CASSYSNTDTEAFF.

This chain uses TRBV2 with TRBJ1-1; TRBD1 matches 8 bases. This CDR3 comprises 13 residues. V gave up 6 bases and J gave up 5 bases; unmatched junction bases: 5. Germline CDR1 and CDR2: SNHLY and FYNNEI. CDR3 sequence: CASRENRGTEAFF. CDR3 DNA sequence: TGTGCCAGCAGAGAAAACAGGGGGACTGAAGCTTTCTTT.

Only a few counts were recorded for this clonotype. Written as DNA, the CDR3 is TGTGCCACCAATAGACAGGGGGTAAATTCACCCCTCCACTTT. It yields the protein CATNRQGVNSPLHF. This chain joins TRBV6-1 and TRBJ1-6, with 9 bases matching TRBD1. This CDR3 has 14 amino acids. Per the germline V gene, CDR1 is MNHNS and CDR2 is SASEGT. Trimming cost V 10 bases and J 7 bases; bases outside gene matches: 8.

This chain connects TRBV20-1 to TRBJ2-1; no definite D call. The V end lost 3 bases, the J end lost 10 bases, and 10 bases lay between the germline ends. CDR1 and CDR2 from the germline V gene are DFQATT and SNEGSKA (reference sequence). The CDR3 runs 11 residues. The CDR3 sequence is CSASIRMEQFF. The CDR3 region has the DNA TGCAGTGCTAGCATCAGGATGGAGCAGTTCTTC.

In its sample, this clonotype was seen a few times. V usage is TRBV27 and J usage is TRBJ1-5, with 9 bases matching TRBD1. The CDR3 extends over 15 amino acids. In germline, CDR1 is MNHEY, CDR2 SMNVEV (reference sequence). Germline trimming cut 8 bases from V and 7 bases from J; bases unmatched to any gene: 12. CDR3 DNA sequence: TGTGCCAGCCGTTCGGGGGACAGGGAAGGACAGCCCCAGCATTTT. The encoded protein is CASRSGDREGQPQHF.

The chain has TRBV4-1 and TRBJ1-2; maybe TRBD1 (6 bases). V gave up 4 bases and J gave up 3 bases, with 15 bases separating them. CDR3 size: 15 residues. Germline-derived CDR1 and CDR2 are MGHRA and YSYEKL. For the CDR3, the DNA is TGCGCCAGCAGCCGCCTAGGCAGGGGAGACTATGGCTACACCTTC. Amino acids: CASSRLGRGDYGYTF.

This rearrangement joins TRBV4-2 to TRBJ2-3; D gene uncertain. The CDR3 sequence is 14 residues long. V lost 4 bases, J lost 2 bases, and 10 bases lay in between. The germline V gene encodes CDR1 LGHNA and CDR2 YNFKEQ. Here the CDR3 reads CASSLSYPTDTQYF. The CDR3 DNA reads TGTGCCAGCAGCCTTTCTTATCCCACAGATACGCAGTATTTT.

This chain joins TRBV28 and TRBJ1-1; D is unresolved. CDR1 MDHEN and CDR2 SYDVKM come from the germline V gene. This CDR3 has 13 residues. V lost 1 base, J lost 4 bases, and 7 bases lay in between. CDR3 sequence: CASSLSSGTEAFF. The CDR3 DNA sequence: TGTGCCAGCAGTTTATCTTCGGGCACTGAAGCTTTCTTT.

In DNA form, the CDR3 reads TGTGCCAGCAGATGGGGACAGGGTAACTACGAGCAGTACTTC. Protein product: CASRWGQGNYEQYF. The rearrangement joins TRBV2 to TRBJ2-7; 9 positions match TRBD1. The CDR3 loop spans 14 amino acids. V gave up 6 bases and J gave up 3 bases; unmatched junction bases: 6. Per the germline V gene, CDR1 is SNHLY and CDR2 is FYNNEI.

By proportion, this clonotype is medium-sized. At one end, the junction sequence differs from germline, possibly due to a read error. The V gene is TRBV7-7, the J gene TRBJ2-5, with TRBD1 matching over 7 bases. This CDR3 region has 15 residues. Germline V lookup: CDR1 SSHAT, CDR2 FNYEAQ (reference sequence). The CDR3, as DNA: TGTGCTAGCAGCTTAGGTACAGGGGTAATGGAGACCCAGTACTTC. It encodes CASSLGTGVMETQYF.

The genes are TRBV20-1 and TRBJ2-1; unclear D gene. The CDR3 totals 11 residues. Trimming left V 3 bases short and J 6 bases short, with 6 bases between. Per the germline V gene, CDR1 is DFQATT and CDR2 is SNEGSKA (reference sequence). CDR3 sequence (DNA): TGCAGTGCTAGTTGGAGCAATGAGCAGTTCTTC. Encoded protein: CSASWSNEQFF.

This clonotype came up a few times. V and J are TRBV4-3 and TRBJ2-5; D remains ambiguous. The CDR3 totals 15 residues. Per germline, CDR1 LGHNA and CDR2 YSLEER. Deletions cut 0 bases from V and 5 bases from J, with 13 bases between. The CDR3 DNA reads TGCGCCAGCAGCCAAGAACTGGTTCTCTACGAGACCCAGTACTTC. Translation: CASSQELVLYETQYF.

V and J are TRBV6-1 and TRBJ2-6; either TRBD1 or TRBD2 may fit D (5 bases each). Germline CDR1 is MNHNS and CDR2 is SASEGT. Trimming shortened V by 6 bases and J by 0 bases, and 12 bases separated the two germline ends. The length of the CDR3 is 16 residues. The CDR3 loop is CASRRAGISGANVLTF. In DNA, the CDR3 is TGTGCCAGCAGGAGGGCAGGGATCTCTGGGGCCAACGTCCTGACTTTC.

The rearrangement links TRBV7-2 to TRBJ1-2; perhaps TRBD1 as D (5 bases). The length of the CDR3 is 16 residues. V was trimmed by 3 bases and J by 7 bases, leaving 21 bases between them. Germline loops: CDR1 SGHTA, CDR2 FQGNSA. The CDR3 protein is CASSFDVPIQVTGYTF. CDR3 coding DNA: TGTGCCAGCAGCTTTGATGTCCCTATACAGGTTACTGGCTACACCTTC.

This clonotype has more than one count but fewer than ten. The chain joins TRBV27 to TRBJ2-5; 9 bases agree with TRBD2. V was pared by 2 bases and J by 5 bases, with 6 bases of the junction left unmatched. Germline V gene sequence: CDR1 MNHEY, CDR2 SMNVEV (reference sequence). The CDR3 is 15 amino acids. The CDR3 region has the DNA TGTGCCAGCAGTTTAAGCGGGAGGACCCCGGAGACCCAGTACTTC. This translates into CASSLSGRTPETQYF.

The chain employs TRBV20-1 and TRBJ2-1; 10 bases agree with TRBD2. Germline V lookup: CDR1 DFQATT, CDR2 SNEGSKA (reference sequence). This CDR3 comprises 14 residues. V was clipped by 6 bases and J by 9 bases; unmatched bases: 11. The CDR3 loop is CSAGSGRALSEQFF. The DNA of the CDR3 is TGCAGTGCAGGAAGCGGGAGGGCCCTCAGTGAGCAGTTCTTC.

This clonotype was seen a handful of times. This chain joins TRBV12-3 or TRBV12-4 and TRBJ2-5; perhaps TRBD2 as D (6 bases). The V end lost 2 bases, the J end lost 7 bases, and 11 bases lay between the germline ends. The CDR3 is 13 amino acids. CDR3 sequence: CASSLLVGGTQYF. DNA for the CDR3: TGTGCCAGCAGTTTATTGGTCGGGGGGACCCAGTACTTC.